The 19 T cell receptor beta chains below come from one sample, sequenced in a study of T cell responses to AZD1222 COVID-19 vaccine. Here immunoSEQ multiplex PCR was the method, and the copy in TCRdb shows in-frame clones only, minus some. The sample holds around 84,000 clones, over 75% seen once. This sample comprised peripheral blood, obtained on day 0 of AZD1222 vaccination. All receptors come from an adult in good health.

The chain has TRBV28 and TRBJ2-4; the D gene is possibly TRBD1 (8 bases). V lost 5 bases and J lost 3, with 14 bases in between. This CDR3 comprises 15 residues. CDR1 is MDHEN and CDR2 is SYDVKM in the germline V gene. Written as DNA, the CDR3 is TGTGCCAGCAGTAGTCACAGGGGGGGCAAAAACATTCAGTACTTC. It is translated as CASSSHRGGKNIQYF.

The V and J genes are TRBV25-1 and TRBJ1-2; no reliable D call. The germline V gene has CDR1 MGHDK and CDR2 SYGVNS. Deletions cut 2 bases from V and 4 bases from J, with 11 bases between. CDR3 length: 14 amino acids. CDR3 nucleotide sequence: TGTGCCAGCAGTGAAATATCGGCCAGCTATGGCTACACCTTC. Encoded protein: CASSEISASYGYTF.

About this clone itself: One end of the junction does not line up with germline, which may come from a read error. The chain joins TRBV13 to TRBJ1-2; TRBD1 matches at 7 bases. CDR1 and CDR2 (germline): PRHDT, FYEKMQ (reference sequence). The CDR3 covers 15 residues. CDR3 DNA: TGTGCCAGCAGCTTAACGGCTACAGCGACAGGGAAACTCCTCTTC. This codes for CASSLTATATGKLLF.

The rearrangement uses TRBV6-2 or TRBV6-3 and TRBJ2-5; no clear D gene. Trimming removed 5 bases from V and 6 bases from J, with 7 bases in between. This CDR3 region has 11 residues. The germline V gene encodes CDR1 MNHEY and CDR2 SVGEGT. The CDR3 protein is CASSEKQTQYF. For the CDR3, the DNA is TGTGCCAGCAGTGAGAAACAGACCCAGTACTTC.

The chain recombines TRBV19 with TRBJ2-5; D unclear. V lost 6 bases and J 4 bases, leaving 9 bases between the germline ends. The CDR3 totals 12 residues. In germline, CDR1 is LNHDA, CDR2 SQIVND (reference sequence). For the CDR3, the DNA is TGTGCCAGTAGCTTATGGGGAGAGACCCAGTACTTC. This translates into CASSLWGETQYF.

V is TRBV2 and J is TRBJ1-3, with no clear D. V was pared by 6 bases and J by 1 base, with 4 bases between. Germline CDR1 is SNHLY and CDR2 is FYNNEI. The CDR3 length is 12 residues. CDR3 bases: TGTGCCAGCAGGGGGTCTGGAAACACCATATATTTT. Residues: CASRGSGNTIYF.

This clone was found once. The CDR3 protein is CASSLGRNLNYGYTF. CDR3 DNA sequence: TGTGCCAGCAGCCTCGGACGGAACCTTAACTATGGCTACACCTTC. V gene TRBV7-9 combines with J gene TRBJ1-2; D unclear. The V end lost 5 bases, the J end lost 1 base, and 14 bases lay between the germline ends. Per the germline V gene, CDR1 is SEHNR and CDR2 is FQNEAQ (reference sequence). The CDR3 is 15 residues long.

This clone appeared once. The CDR3 spells CASSSLGGLLLNTEAFF. The CDR3 nucleotides are TGTGCCAGCAGTTCCCTGGGGGGGCTCCTATTGAACACTGAAGCTTTCTTT. The chain recombines TRBV28 with TRBJ1-1; tentative D call: TRBD1 (6 bases). Germline values: CDR1 MDHEN, CDR2 SYDVKM. V dropped 4 bases and J dropped 0 bases, with 18 bases sitting between them. The CDR3 spans 17 residues. Using reference TRBV28 and TRBJ1-1 for the parts outside the CDR3, the full variable domain is DVKVTQSSRYLVKRTGEKVFLECVQDMDHENMFWYRQDPGLGLRLIYFSYDVKMKEKGDIPEGYSVSREKKERFSLILESASTNQTSMYLCASSSLGGLLLNTEAFFGQGTRLTVV.

This clone occurred once. DNA for the CDR3: TGTGCCAGTAGTCACTTCGGAGAGACCCAGTACTTC. It codes for CASSHFGETQYF. This chain links TRBV19 with TRBJ2-5; D remains unclear. CDR1 LNHDA and CDR2 SQIVND come from the germline V gene (reference sequence). The CDR3 covers 12 residues. Trimming pared 5 bases from V and 4 bases from J, leaving 8 bases between.

The chain is built from TRBV25-1 and TRBJ1-1; 10 bases are shared with TRBD1. CDR3 size: 18 residues. The trim removed 4 bases at V and 4 bases at J, leaving 15 bases unmatched. Germline-derived CDR1 and CDR2 are MGHDK and SYGVNS. CDR3 protein: CASSAYRDRGGTGTEAFF. The CDR3 DNA follows: TGTGCCAGCAGTGCATATCGGGACAGGGGTGGGACGGGCACTGAAGCTTTCTTT.

The genes are TRBV19 and TRBJ2-7, with 7 bases matching TRBD1. V gave up 4 bases and J gave up 3 bases; unmatched junction bases: 6. CDR1 is LNHDA and CDR2 is SQIVND in the germline V gene (reference sequence). The CDR3 has 14 residues. CDR3 amino acids: CASSNRQGDYEQYF. CDR3 coding DNA: TGTGCCAGTAGTAACAGACAGGGCGACTACGAGCAGTACTTC.

Only one count was recorded for this clone. The chain's CDR3 is CSVEGGQDEQFF. The CDR3 coding sequence is TGCAGCGTTGAGGGCGGACAGGATGAGCAGTTCTTC. The V gene is TRBV29-1, the J gene TRBJ2-1; the match to TRBD1 covers 7 bases. CDR1 is SQVTM and CDR2 is ANQGSEA in the germline V gene. The CDR3 has 12 residues. V shed 3 bases and J 8 bases; nucleotides not matched to a gene: 4.

V gene TRBV19 combines with J gene TRBJ2-2; 7 bases agree with TRBD1. Germline V gene data show CDR1 as LNHDA and CDR2 as SQIVND (reference sequence). The V segment lost 6 bases and the J segment 2 bases; nucleotides outside the gene matches: 3. The length of the CDR3 is 14 residues. CDR3 in DNA: TGTGCCAGTAGAAGACAGGGAAACACCGGGGAGCTGTTTTTT. Translation: CASRRQGNTGELFF.

The chain's CDR3 is CATRSGPNYGYTF. CDR3 nucleotide sequence: TGTGCCACCAGATCGGGACCTAACTATGGCTACACCTTC. This chain links TRBV6-5 with TRBJ1-2; tentative D call: TRBD1 (5 bases). Germline values: CDR1 MNHEY, CDR2 SVGAGI. Trimming shortened V by 10 bases and J by 0 bases, and 12 bases separated the two germline ends. This CDR3 spans 13 amino acids.

V usage is TRBV7-9 and J usage is TRBJ2-7, with TRBD2 identical over 7 bases. The length of the CDR3 is 12 residues. The germline V gene has CDR1 SEHNR and CDR2 FQNEAQ (reference sequence). Trimming at V came to 5 bases and at J to 9 bases, leaving 7 bases not matched to a gene. The CDR3 DNA sequence: TGTGCCAGCAGCCCGGCAGGGAGGGGGCAGTACTTC. This encodes CASSPAGRGQYF.

Turning to this clone: No conserved phenylalanine or tryptophan ends this CDR3, so it is likely a read error. It is unclear where the CDR3 begins or ends on the DNA, so no DNA is shown, and the CDR3 is as TCRdb lists it. The chain links TRBV5-8 to TRBJ2-3; TRBD2 is the table's D call and was not checked against the DNA. Ends included, the CDR3 has 12 residues. Germline V lookup: CDR1 SGHTS, CDR2 YDEGEE. The CDR3 spells CASSLVRERAVG.

The chain couples TRBV7-9 to TRBJ1-2; 9 bases align to TRBD1. This CDR3 contains 15 residues. CDR1 and CDR2 from the germline V gene are SEHNR and FQNEAQ (reference sequence). V gave up 3 bases and J gave up 2 bases; unmatched junction bases: 4. CDR3 sequence reads: CASSFPGQGNYGYTF. As DNA, the CDR3 is TGTGCCAGCAGCTTTCCGGGACAGGGAAACTATGGCTACACCTTC.

The chain recombines TRBV29-1 with TRBJ2-1; D may correspond to TRBD1 or TRBD2 (5 bases each). CDR1 is SQVTM and CDR2 is ANQGSEA in the germline V gene. This CDR3 is built from 14 residues. Trimming took 1 base from V and 14 from J, leaving 21 bases between them. The CDR3 here is CSVEVTAGTQEEFF. The CDR3 DNA is TGCAGCGTTGAAGTCACCGCCGGGACCCAAGAGGAGTTCTTC.

The chain joins TRBV7-9 to TRBJ2-3; 10 positions agree with TRBD1. CDR1 is SEHNR and CDR2 is FQNEAQ in the germline V gene (reference sequence). J lost 2 bases, V lost 8 bases, and 7 bases had no gene match. This CDR3 region has 15 residues. In DNA, the CDR3 is TGTGCCAGCGCTAAGACAGGGGGCATCACAGATACGCAGTATTTT. Protein product: CASAKTGGITDTQYF.